This passage covers 21 T cell receptor beta chains from one sample sequenced in a study of blood T cell repertoires in COVID-19. Profiled with immunoSEQ multiplex PCR; TCRdb holds only in-frame clones, not every one. There are fewer than 300,000 clones in the sample; about 93% occur only once, and 0.95% to 1.2% lies in the top ten. The sequencing input was PBMCs or T cells enriched from blood (not recorded which). These receptors all come from a woman in her thirties who had recovered from COVID-19.

This clone was picked up one time. The chain recombines TRBV14 with TRBJ2-1; 14 bases are a match to TRBD2. After removal of 4 bases from V and 7 bases from J, the junction contained 15 bases not matched to a gene. The CDR3 totals 19 residues. CDR1 and CDR2 from the germline V gene are SGHDN and FVKESK. CDR3 residues: CASSPGLAGAIGMRNEQFF. The CDR3 coding sequence is TGTGCCAGCAGCCCGGGACTAGCGGGAGCGATAGGAATGCGGAATGAGCAGTTCTTC.

The chain uses TRBV10-3 and TRBJ1-5; TRBD1 matches 7 bases. Germline trimming cut 10 bases from V and 5 bases from J; bases unmatched to any gene: 11. Germline V gene sequence: CDR1 ENHRY, CDR2 SYGVKD. CDR3 length: 14 amino acids. The CDR3 coding sequence is TGTGCCACCAGCCGGGACAGTAAAGATCAGCCCCAGCATTTT. It yields the protein CATSRDSKDQPQHF.

V is TRBV19 and J is TRBJ2-1; 10 bases map to TRBD2. V shed 3 bases, J shed 4 bases, and the junction held 3 bases outside the gene matches. The germline V gene has CDR1 LNHDA and CDR2 SQIVND (reference sequence). This CDR3 is 15 amino acids long. Here the CDR3 reads CASSIVSGRYNEQFF. As DNA, the CDR3 is TGTGCCAGTAGTATCGTTAGCGGGAGGTACAATGAGCAGTTCTTC. The complete variable domain, with remaining parts taken from reference TRBV19 and TRBJ2-1, reads DGGITQSPKYLFRKEGQNVTLSCEQNLNHDAMYWYRQDPGQGLRLIYYSQIVNDFQKGDIAEGYSVSREKKESFPLTVTSAQKNPTAFYLCASSIVSGRYNEQFFGPGTRLTVL.

The genes are TRBV6-5 and TRBJ2-1; the match to TRBD2 covers 9 bases. Germline trimming cut 2 bases from V and 6 bases from J; bases unmatched to any gene: 5. CDR1 and CDR2 (germline): MNHEY, SVGAGI. The CDR3 covers 15 residues. This CDR3 reads CASSYAGTSLNEQFF. The CDR3 DNA follows: TGTGCCAGCAGTTACGCCGGGACTAGCCTCAATGAGCAGTTCTTC.

This clone has just a few counts. The rearrangement uses TRBV18 and TRBJ2-1; 10 bases match TRBD2. Germline V gene sequence: CDR1 KGHSH, CDR2 LQKENI. The CDR3 consists of 17 residues. The trim removed 2 bases at V and 5 bases at J, leaving 9 bases unmatched. The CDR3 reads CASSPIILAGLHNEQFF. The CDR3 DNA follows: TGTGCCAGCTCACCAATAATACTAGCGGGACTCCACAATGAGCAGTTCTTC. Full variable domain (remainder filled in from reference TRBV18 and TRBJ2-1): NAGVMQNPRHLVRRRGQEARLRCSPMKGHSHVYWYRQLPEEGLKFMVYLQKENIIDESGMPKERFSAEFPKEGPSILRIQQVVRGDSAAYFCASSPIILAGLHNEQFFGPGTRLTVL.

The chain uses TRBV2 and TRBJ2-1, with 11 bases lining up with TRBD2. CDR3 size: 17 residues. The junction had 11 bases not matched to a gene; V was cut back by 3 bases and J by 7 bases. Per germline, CDR1 SNHLY and CDR2 FYNNEI. For the CDR3, the DNA is TGTGCCAGCAGTGACTCGCAACTAGCGGGAGCAGGGAATGAGCAGTTCTTC. The encoded protein is CASSDSQLAGAGNEQFF.

V and J are TRBV5-1 and TRBJ2-2; 7 nucleotides line up with TRBD2. CDR3 length: 17 residues. Germline V gene lookup returns CDR1 SGHRS and CDR2 YFSETQ. After removal of 1 base from V and 4 bases from J, the junction contained 10 bases not matched to a gene. The CDR3 here is CASSLIGGRAGTGELFF. The CDR3 nucleotides read TGCGCCAGCAGCTTGATTGGGGGGAGGGCCGGCACCGGGGAGCTGTTTTTT.

V usage is TRBV28 and J usage is TRBJ2-1, with D perhaps TRBD2 (6 bases). The CDR3 contains 15 residues. Trimming stripped 3 bases from V and 8 bases from J, with 17 bases between. Germline loops: CDR1 MDHEN, CDR2 SYDVKM. The CDR3 sequence is CASSFSPPRLDEQFF. In DNA, the CDR3 is TGTGCCAGCAGTTTCTCCCCCCCTCGACTAGATGAGCAGTTCTTC.

Comments on this clone: Other DNA variants within this sample encode the same CDR3. The chain couples TRBV28 to TRBJ2-7, with 14 bases aligning to TRBD2. This CDR3 is 15 amino acids long. V lost 2 bases and J lost 3; bases outside the gene matches: 0. Per germline, CDR1 MDHEN and CDR2 SYDVKM. The CDR3 reads CASSLGTSGSYEQYF. In DNA form, the CDR3 reads TGTGCCAGCAGTTTAGGGACTAGCGGGAGCTACGAGCAGTACTTC.

This CDR3 is CASSFTGTGVSPLHF. DNA for the CDR3: TGCGCCAGCAGCTTTACCGGGACAGGGGTTTCACCCCTCCACTTT. V and J are TRBV5-1 and TRBJ1-6; 10 bases fit TRBD1. The CDR3 length is 15 residues. Trimming took 2 bases from V and 9 from J; bases not matched to a gene: 5. Germline loops: CDR1 SGHRS, CDR2 YFSETQ.

The CDR3 region is CASTGTIWYNEQFF. Written as DNA, the CDR3 is TGTGCCAGCACCGGGACTATTTGGTACAATGAGCAGTTCTTC. The gene calls are TRBV28 and TRBJ2-1, with 7 bases that match TRBD2. V shed 7 bases, J shed 4 bases, and the junction held 7 bases outside the gene matches. Per germline, CDR1 MDHEN and CDR2 SYDVKM. The CDR3 length is 14 residues.

The V call is TRBV14, the J call TRBJ1-1; D unresolved. Trimming stripped 1 base from V and 1 base from J, with 10 bases between. Germline CDR1 reads SGHDN; CDR2 reads FVKESK. The CDR3 covers 15 residues. The CDR3 nucleotides are TGTGCCAGCAGCCAAGTATCTCAGAAGAACACTGAAGCTTTCTTT. This codes for CASSQVSQKNTEAFF.

The chain has TRBV19 and TRBJ1-5; tentative D call: TRBD1 (5 bases). From germline, CDR1 is LNHDA and CDR2 SQIVND (reference sequence). V was trimmed by 10 bases and J by 5 bases, leaving 9 bases between them. The CDR3 length is 11 residues. The CDR3 here is CATGTHQPQHF. DNA for the CDR3: TGTGCCACCGGGACTCATCAGCCCCAGCATTTT.

The chain carries TRBV3-1 (or the pseudogene TRBV3-2) and TRBJ2-1; no clear D gene. CDR3 length equals 12 residues. Germline lookup yields CDR1 LGHDT and CDR2 YNNKEL (reference sequence). The ends were cut back, 7 bases at V and 6 bases at J, with 10 bases in the middle. Written as DNA, the CDR3 is TGTGCCAGCACCGCCCCGAGCAATGAGCAGTTCTTC. Protein product: CASTAPSNEQFF.

The gene calls are TRBV13 and TRBJ2-5, with D possibly being TRBD2 (5 bases). This CDR3 has 15 amino acids. The germline gives CDR1 PRHDT, CDR2 FYEKMQ (reference sequence). V shed 2 bases and J shed 2 bases, with 12 bases lying between them. In DNA, the CDR3 is TGTGCCAGCAGCTTATACGGGGTAGCGCAAGAGACCCAGTACTTC. It is translated as CASSLYGVAQETQYF.

CDR3 in DNA: TGTGCCAGCAGTTACCCGGATCAGGATGGCTACACCTTC. This codes for CASSYPDQDGYTF. The V and J genes are TRBV6-5 and TRBJ1-2; D uncertain. The CDR3 consists of 13 residues. V was trimmed by 2 bases and J by 6 bases, leaving 10 bases between them. Germline-derived CDR1 and CDR2 are MNHEY and SVGAGI.

The chain uses TRBV3-1 (or the pseudogene TRBV3-2) and TRBJ2-5; 14 bases line up with TRBD2. CDR3 length equals 17 residues. V was pared by 4 bases and J by 4 bases, with 8 bases of the junction left unmatched. Germline V CDR1 and CDR2: LGHDT, YNNKEL (reference sequence). The CDR3 protein is CASSLPGLAGAAETQYF. CDR3 in DNA: TGTGCCAGCAGCCTTCCGGGACTAGCGGGAGCTGCAGAGACCCAGTACTTC.

This chain joins TRBV24-1 and TRBJ2-3; 8 nucleotides agree with TRBD1. There are 15 residues in the CDR3. V dropped 6 bases and J dropped 4; count of bases not matched to a gene: 8. CDR1 is KGHDR, CDR2 SFDVKD, per germline. The DNA of the CDR3 is TGTGCCACCAGTTTGGCAGGGGGCTCGGCAGATACGCAGTATTTT. As protein: CATSLAGGSADTQYF.

This clone was found once. Sequence at one end of the junction differs from germline and may be a read error. The chain recombines TRBV11-1 with TRBJ2-1, with D possibly TRBD2 on 6 matching bases. The CDR3 runs to 13 residues. CDR1 SGHAT and CDR2 FQDESV come from the germline V gene (reference sequence). The CDR3 loop is CASSLAGRDWEVF. CDR3 in DNA: TGTGCCAGCAGCTTAGCGGGGCGGGACTGGGAGGTCTTC.

The chain employs TRBV9 and TRBJ2-2, with 7 bases matching TRBD2. Germline V gene lookup returns CDR1 SGDLS and CDR2 YYNGEE. J was trimmed by 2 bases and V by 0 bases; bases with no gene match: 13. CDR3 length: 19 residues. CDR3 in amino acids: CASSVAGGKKGSNTGELFF. As DNA, the CDR3 is TGTGCCAGCAGCGTAGCCGGGGGGAAGAAAGGATCTAACACCGGGGAGCTGTTTTTT.

This clone was recorded only once. In DNA form, the CDR3 reads TGTGCCAGCAGCACGGGACAGGGGCACACCGGGGAGCTGTTTTTT. Encoded protein: CASSTGQGHTGELFF. The chain couples TRBV11-3 to TRBJ2-2; 10 nucleotides align to TRBD1. The CDR3 sequence is 15 residues long. CDR1 and CDR2 from the germline V gene are SGHNT and YENEEA. V lost 5 bases to trimming and J lost 3 bases; unmatched junction nucleotides: 3.